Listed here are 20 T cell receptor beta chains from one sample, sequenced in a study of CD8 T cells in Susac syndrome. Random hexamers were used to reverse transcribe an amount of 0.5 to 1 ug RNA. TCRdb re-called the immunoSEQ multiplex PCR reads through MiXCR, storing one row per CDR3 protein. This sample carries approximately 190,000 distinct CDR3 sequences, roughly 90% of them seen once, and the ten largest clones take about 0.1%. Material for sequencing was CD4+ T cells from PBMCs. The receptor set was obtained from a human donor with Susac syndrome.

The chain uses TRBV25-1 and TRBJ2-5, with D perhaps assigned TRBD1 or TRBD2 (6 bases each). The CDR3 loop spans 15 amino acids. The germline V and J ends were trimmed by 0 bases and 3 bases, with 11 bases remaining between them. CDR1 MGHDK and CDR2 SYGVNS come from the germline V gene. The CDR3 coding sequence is TGTGCCAGCAGTGAATATAAGGGGGGCGAAGAGACCCAGTACTTC. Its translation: CASSEYKGGEETQYF.

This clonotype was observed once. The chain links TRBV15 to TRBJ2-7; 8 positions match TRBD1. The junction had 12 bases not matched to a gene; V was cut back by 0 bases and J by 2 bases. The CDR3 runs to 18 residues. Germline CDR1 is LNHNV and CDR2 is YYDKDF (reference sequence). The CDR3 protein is CATSRDSKDRALTYEQYF. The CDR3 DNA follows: TGTGCCACCAGCAGAGATTCCAAGGACAGGGCTCTCACCTACGAGCAGTACTTC.

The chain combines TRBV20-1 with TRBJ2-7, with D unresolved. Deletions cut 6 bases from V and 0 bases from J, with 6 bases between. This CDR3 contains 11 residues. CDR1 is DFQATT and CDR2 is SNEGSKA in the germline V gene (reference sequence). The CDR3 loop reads CSALTSYEQYF. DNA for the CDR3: TGCAGTGCCCTAACCTCCTACGAGCAGTACTTC.

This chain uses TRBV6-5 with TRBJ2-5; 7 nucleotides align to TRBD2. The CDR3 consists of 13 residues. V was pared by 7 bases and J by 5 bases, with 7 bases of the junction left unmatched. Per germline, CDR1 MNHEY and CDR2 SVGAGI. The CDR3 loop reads CASNRLGGETQYF. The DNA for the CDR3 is TGTGCCAGCAACCGATTGGGAGGGGAGACCCAGTACTTC.

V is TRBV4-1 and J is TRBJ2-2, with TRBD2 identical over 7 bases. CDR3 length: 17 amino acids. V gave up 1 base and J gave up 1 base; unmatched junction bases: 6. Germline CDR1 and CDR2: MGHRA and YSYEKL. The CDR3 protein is CASSQARGGLNTGELFF. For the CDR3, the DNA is TGCGCCAGCAGCCAAGCGCGCGGGGGTTTGAACACCGGGGAGCTGTTTTTT.

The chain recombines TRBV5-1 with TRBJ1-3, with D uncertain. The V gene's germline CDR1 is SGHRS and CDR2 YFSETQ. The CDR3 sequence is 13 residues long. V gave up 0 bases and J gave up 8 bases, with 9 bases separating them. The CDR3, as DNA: TGCGCCAGCAGCTTGGCCCATTTGGACACCATATATTTT. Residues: CASSLAHLDTIYF.

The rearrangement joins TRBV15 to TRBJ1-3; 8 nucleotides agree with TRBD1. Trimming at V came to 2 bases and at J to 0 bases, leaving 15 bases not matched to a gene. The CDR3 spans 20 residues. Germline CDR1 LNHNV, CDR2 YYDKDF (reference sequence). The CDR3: CATSRRQGQAKFSSGNTIYF. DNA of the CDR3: TGTGCCACCAGCAGAAGGCAGGGACAGGCAAAGTTCAGCTCTGGAAACACCATATATTTT.

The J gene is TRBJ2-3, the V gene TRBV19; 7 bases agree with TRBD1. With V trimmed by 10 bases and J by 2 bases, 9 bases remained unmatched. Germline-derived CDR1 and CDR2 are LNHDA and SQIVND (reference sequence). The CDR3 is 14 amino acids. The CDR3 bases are TGTGCCACTAAGGGACAGATTTCCACAGATACGCAGTATTTT. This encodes CATKGQISTDTQYF.

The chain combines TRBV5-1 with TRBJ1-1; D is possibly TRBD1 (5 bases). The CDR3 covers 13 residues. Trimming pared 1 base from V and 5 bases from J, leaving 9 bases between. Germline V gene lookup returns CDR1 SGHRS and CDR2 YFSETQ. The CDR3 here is CASSLLGDTEAFF. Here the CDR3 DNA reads TGCGCCAGCAGCTTGTTAGGGGATACTGAAGCTTTCTTT.

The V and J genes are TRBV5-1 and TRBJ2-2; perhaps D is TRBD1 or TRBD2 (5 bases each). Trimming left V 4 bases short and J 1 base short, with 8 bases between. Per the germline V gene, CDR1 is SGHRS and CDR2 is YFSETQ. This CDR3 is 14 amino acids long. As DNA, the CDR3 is TGCGCCAGCAGCAGGGACCTGAACACCGGGGAGCTGTTTTTT. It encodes CASSRDLNTGELFF.

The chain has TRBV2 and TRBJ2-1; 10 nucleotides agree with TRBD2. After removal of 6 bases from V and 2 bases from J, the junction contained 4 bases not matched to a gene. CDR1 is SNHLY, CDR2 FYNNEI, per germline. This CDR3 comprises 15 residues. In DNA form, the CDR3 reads TGTGCCAGCAGGGGAGCGGGGGGGACCTACAATGAGCAGTTCTTC. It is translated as CASRGAGGTYNEQFF.

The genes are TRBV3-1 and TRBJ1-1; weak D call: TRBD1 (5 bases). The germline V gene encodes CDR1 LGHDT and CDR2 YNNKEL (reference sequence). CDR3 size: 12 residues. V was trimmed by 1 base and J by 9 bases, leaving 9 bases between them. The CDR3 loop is CASSQGGRKAFF. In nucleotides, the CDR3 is TGTGCCAGCAGCCAAGGGGGGAGGAAAGCTTTCTTT.

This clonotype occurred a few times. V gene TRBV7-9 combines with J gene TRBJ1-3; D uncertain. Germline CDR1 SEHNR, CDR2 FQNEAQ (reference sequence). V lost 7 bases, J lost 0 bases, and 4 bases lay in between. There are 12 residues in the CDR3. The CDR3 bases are TGTGCCAGCACCGGCTCTGGAAACACCATATATTTT. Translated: CASTGSGNTIYF.

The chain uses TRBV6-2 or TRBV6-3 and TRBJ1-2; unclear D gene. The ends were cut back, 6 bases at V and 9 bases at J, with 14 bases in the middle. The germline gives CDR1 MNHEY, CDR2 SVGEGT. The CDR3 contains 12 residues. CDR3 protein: CASRAARDSYTF. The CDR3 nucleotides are TGTGCCAGCAGAGCTGCTAGGGATAGCTACACCTTC.

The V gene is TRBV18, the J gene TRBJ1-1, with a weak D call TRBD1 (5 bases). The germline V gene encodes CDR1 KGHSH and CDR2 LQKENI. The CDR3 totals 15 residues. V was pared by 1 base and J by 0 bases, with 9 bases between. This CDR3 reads CASSPLTEVNTEAFF. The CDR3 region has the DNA TGTGCCAGCTCACCACTGACAGAAGTGAACACTGAAGCTTTCTTT.

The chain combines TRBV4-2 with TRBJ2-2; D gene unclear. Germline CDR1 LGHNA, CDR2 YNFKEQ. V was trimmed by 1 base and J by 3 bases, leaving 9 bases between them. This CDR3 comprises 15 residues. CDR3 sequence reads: CASSQVQADTGELFF. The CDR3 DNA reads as TGTGCCAGCAGCCAAGTTCAGGCTGACACCGGGGAGCTGTTTTTT.

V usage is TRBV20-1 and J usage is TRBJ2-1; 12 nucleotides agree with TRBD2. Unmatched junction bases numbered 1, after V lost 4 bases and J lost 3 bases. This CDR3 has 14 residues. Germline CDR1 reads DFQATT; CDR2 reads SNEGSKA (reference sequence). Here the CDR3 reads CSAILAGGYNEQFF. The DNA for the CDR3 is TGCAGTGCTATACTAGCGGGAGGCTACAATGAGCAGTTCTTC.

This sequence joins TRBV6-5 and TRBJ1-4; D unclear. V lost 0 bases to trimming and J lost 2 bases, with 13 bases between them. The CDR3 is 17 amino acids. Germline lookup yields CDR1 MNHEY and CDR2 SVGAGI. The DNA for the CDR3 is TGTGCCAGCAGTTACTCGTATGTGGGAGCGACTAATGAAAAACTGTTTTTT. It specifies CASSYSYVGATNEKLFF.

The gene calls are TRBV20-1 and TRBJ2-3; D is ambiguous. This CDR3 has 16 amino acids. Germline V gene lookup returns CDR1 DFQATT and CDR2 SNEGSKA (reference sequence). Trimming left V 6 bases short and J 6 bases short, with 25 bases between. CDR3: CSATVGGSHNADTQYF. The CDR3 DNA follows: TGCAGTGCAACCGTTGGCGGATCGCACAACGCGGATACGCAGTATTTT.

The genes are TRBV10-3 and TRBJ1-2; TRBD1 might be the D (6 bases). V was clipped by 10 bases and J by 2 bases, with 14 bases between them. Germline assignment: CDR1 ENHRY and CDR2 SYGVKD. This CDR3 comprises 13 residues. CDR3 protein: CANRQEANYGYTF. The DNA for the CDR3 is TGTGCCAACCGACAGGAGGCCAACTATGGCTACACCTTC.